Listed below are T cell receptor beta chains from one sample, sequenced in a study of blood T cell repertoires in COVID-19. The repertoire was sequenced with immunoSEQ multiplex PCR; TCRdb's copy has only in-frame clones and lacks some. The sample includes 75,000 to 90,000 clones, less than 85% of them seen just once. Sequencing was done on a sample of peripheral blood. The receptors derive from a human donor in a cohort sampled during active COVID-19. Both conserved end residues are part of each CDR3. The order of the fields is J gene, clone size, D gene, V gene, CDR3 protein, CDR3 DNA. D genes are given only for firm matches. A row's size may be missing; if present it is once, few, many or a size class.

TRBJ1-1	few	TRBD1	TRBV11-2	CASSFRDRGPSTEAFF	TGTGCCAGCAGCTTTAGGGACAGGGGGCCCTCCACTGAAGCTTTCTTT
TRBJ1-2	few	TRBD1	TRBV6-5	CASRDPGQGNYGYTF	TGTGCCAGTCGGGACCCGGGACAGGGTAACTATGGCTACACCTTC
TRBJ2-7	.	TRBD2	TRBV6-5	CASSRRTSGGGEQYF	TGTGCCAGCAGTAGAAGGACTAGCGGGGGAGGAGAGCAGTACTTC
TRBJ2-2	once	TRBD2	TRBV5-1	CASSLEGGANTGELFF	TGCGCCAGCTCCTTGGAGGGAGGGGCGAACACCGGGGAGCTGTTTTTT
TRBJ2-1	.	.	TRBV19	CASSSGIPPNNEQFF	TGTGCCAGTAGTAGCGGGATTCCGCCTAACAATGAGCAGTTCTTC
TRBJ1-4	.	TRBD1	TRBV5-1	CASSSGQGTNEKLFF	TGCGCCAGCAGCTCCGGACAGGGGACTAATGAAAAACTGTTTTTT
TRBJ2-2	few	TRBD1	TRBV5-1	CASSFQSQGAGTGELFF	TGCGCCAGCAGCTTTCAGTCCCAGGGGGCAGGCACCGGGGAGCTGTTTTTT
TRBJ2-7	.	.	TRBV7-2	CASSPRLYEQYF	TGTGCCAGCAGCCCCCGCCTATACGAGCAGTACTTC
TRBJ2-7	.	TRBD1	TRBV19	CASSILGQGRGEQYF	TGTGCCAGTAGTATACTGGGACAGGGGAGAGGCGAGCAGTACTTC
TRBJ2-7	few	TRBD2	TRBV7-2	CASSYYLAGGSEQYF	TGTGCCAGCAGCTATTACTTAGCGGGGGGGAGCGAGCAGTACTTC
TRBJ2-2	.	TRBD2	TRBV5-1	CASSFYLAAGELFF	TGCGCCAGCAGCTTCTACCTAGCGGCCGGGGAGCTGTTTTTT
TRBJ2-7	.	.	TRBV19	CASSQGLEQYF	TGTGCCAGTAGTCAAGGACTTGAGCAGTACTTC
TRBJ1-5	.	.	TRBV21-1	CASSKVDSRGNQPQHF	TGTGCCAGCAGCAAAGTGGACTCAAGGGGCAATCAGCCCCAGCATTTT
TRBJ1-1	.	TRBD1	TRBV5-1	CASSLLSRDSPTEAFF	TGCGCCAGCAGCTTATTATCCCGGGACAGTCCCACTGAAGCTTTCTTT
TRBJ2-2	few	TRBD1	TRBV28	CASSQFRWDRWNTGELFF	TGTGCCAGCAGTCAATTTCGTTGGGACAGGTGGAACACCGGGGAGCTGTTTTTT
TRBJ1-2	.	.	TRBV3-1/TRBV3-2	CASSQTRNIGYTF	TGTGCCAGCAGCCAAACCAGGAATATCGGCTACACCTTC